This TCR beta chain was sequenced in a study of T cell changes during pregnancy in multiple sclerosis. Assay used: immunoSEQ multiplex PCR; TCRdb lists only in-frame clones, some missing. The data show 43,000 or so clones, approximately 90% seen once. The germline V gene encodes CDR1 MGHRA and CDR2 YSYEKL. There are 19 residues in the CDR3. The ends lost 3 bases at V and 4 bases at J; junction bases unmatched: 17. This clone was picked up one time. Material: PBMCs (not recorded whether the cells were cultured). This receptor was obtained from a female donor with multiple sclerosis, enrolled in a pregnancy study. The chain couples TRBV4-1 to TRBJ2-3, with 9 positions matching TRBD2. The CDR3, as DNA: TGCGCCAGCAGCCAGAGCACATTGGGTGGCGGGAGGGCCCCAGATACGCAGTATTTT. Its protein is CASSQSTLGGGRAPDTQYF.